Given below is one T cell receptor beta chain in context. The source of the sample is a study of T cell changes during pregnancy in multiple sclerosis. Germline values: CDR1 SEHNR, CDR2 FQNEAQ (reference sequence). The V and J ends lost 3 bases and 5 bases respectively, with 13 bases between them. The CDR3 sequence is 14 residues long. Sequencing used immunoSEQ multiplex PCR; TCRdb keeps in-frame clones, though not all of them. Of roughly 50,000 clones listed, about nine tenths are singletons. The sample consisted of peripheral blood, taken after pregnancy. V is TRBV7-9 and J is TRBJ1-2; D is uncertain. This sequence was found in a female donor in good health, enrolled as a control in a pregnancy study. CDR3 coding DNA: TGTGCCAGCAGCTTGTCCGGGAGCGGGTATGGCTACACCTTC. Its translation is CASSLSGSGYGYTF.